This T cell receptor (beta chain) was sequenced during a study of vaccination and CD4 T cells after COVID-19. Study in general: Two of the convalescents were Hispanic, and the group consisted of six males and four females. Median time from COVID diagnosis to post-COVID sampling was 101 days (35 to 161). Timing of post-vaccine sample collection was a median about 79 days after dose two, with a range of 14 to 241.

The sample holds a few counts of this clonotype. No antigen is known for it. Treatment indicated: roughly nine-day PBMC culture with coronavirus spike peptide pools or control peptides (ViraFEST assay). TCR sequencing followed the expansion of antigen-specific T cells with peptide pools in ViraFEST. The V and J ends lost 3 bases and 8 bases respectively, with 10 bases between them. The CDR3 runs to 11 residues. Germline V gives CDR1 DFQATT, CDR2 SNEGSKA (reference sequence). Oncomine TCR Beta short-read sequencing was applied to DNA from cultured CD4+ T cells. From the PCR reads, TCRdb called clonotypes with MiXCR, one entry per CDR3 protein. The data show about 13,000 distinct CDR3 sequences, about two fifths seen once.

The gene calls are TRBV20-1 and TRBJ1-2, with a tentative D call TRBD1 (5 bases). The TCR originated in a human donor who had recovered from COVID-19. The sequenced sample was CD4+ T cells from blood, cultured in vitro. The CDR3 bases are TGCAGTGCTAGTTGGGGGGAAGGCTACACCTTC. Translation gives CSASWGEGYTF.